This is a list of T cell receptor beta chains from one sample in a study of resident and recirculating memory T cells in vitiligo. Libraries were prepared by immunoSEQ multiplex PCR; TCRdb keeps only in-frame clonotypes and omits some of them. The data hold tens of thousands of clones, with around 90% observed a single time. Material: blood. Receptors originate from a male donor with vitiligo. CDR3s include the opening cysteine and the closing phenylalanine or tryptophan. D genes are given only for firm matches. Expanded clones get a size class; other rows say once, few or many, or leave the size out.

NA	TRBV9	TRBJ2-3	NA	CASSVAGVSTDTQYF	TGTGCCAGCAGCGTAGCGGGGGTTAGCACAGATACGCAGTATTTT
TRBD1	TRBV4-1	TRBJ1-5	NA	CASSQGQGVGQPQHF	TGCGCCAGCAGCCAGGGACAGGGGGTAGGGCAGCCCCAGCATTTT
NA	TRBV18	TRBJ2-1	once	CASSWAGPGAYNEQFF	TGTGCCAGCTCTTGGGCGGGTCCAGGTGCCTACAATGAGCAGTTCTTC
NA	TRBV19	TRBJ2-3	NA	CASSMRPRTDTQYF	TGTGCCAGTAGTATGCGGCCTCGCACAGATACGCAGTATTTT
NA	TRBV7-9	TRBJ2-3	few	CASSLKRTITDTQYF	TGTGCCAGCAGCTTAAAGCGGACGATCACAGATACGCAGTATTTT
NA	TRBV4-1	TRBJ2-5	NA	CASSQGWRGKETQYF	TGCGCCAGCAGCCAAGGATGGCGGGGAAAAGAGACCCAGTACTTC
NA	TRBV19	TRBJ1-5	NA	CASSIDLYREKQNQPQHF	TGTGCCAGTAGTATAGATCTATACAGGGAAAAGCAAAATCAGCCCCAGCATTTT
NA	TRBV19	TRBJ2-2	NA	CASRTQGGGTGELFF	TGTGCCAGTAGAACACAGGGAGGGGGGACCGGGGAGCTGTTTTTT
TRBD1	TRBV4-2	TRBJ2-1	once	CASSQGTGATNEQFF	TGTGCCAGCAGCCAAGGGACAGGGGCTACCAATGAGCAGTTCTTC
TRBD2	TRBV9	TRBJ2-3	NA	CASSVAPSSGGDTQYF	TGTGCCAGCAGCGTAGCCCCTAGTTCGGGGGGGGATACGCAGTATTTT
TRBD1	TRBV6-5	TRBJ1-4	NA	CASRATGQGNEKLFF	TGTGCCAGCAGGGCAACGGGACAGGGGAATGAAAAACTGTTTTTT
TRBD2	TRBV5-1	TRBJ2-3	NA	CASSQTAGADTQYF	TGCGCCAGCAGCCAAACAGCGGGAGCAGATACGCAGTATTTT
TRBD2	TRBV7-3	TRBJ2-1	NA	CASSLPTSDNEQFF	TGTGCCAGCAGCTTACCCACTAGCGACAATGAGCAGTTCTTC
TRBD2	TRBV28	TRBJ2-3	NA	CASSLDPGTGRPGLAGDLTDTQYF	TGTGCCAGCAGTTTAGATCCCGGGACAGGGCGGCCGGGACTAGCGGGAGACCTCACAGATACGCAGTATTTT
NA	TRBV10-2	TRBJ2-7	NA	CASGGPESHYEQYF	TGCGCCAGCGGCGGCCCGGAATCTCACTACGAGCAGTACTTC
TRBD1	TRBV16	TRBJ2-2	NA	CASSLAGGANTGELFF	TGTGCCAGCAGCCTGGCAGGGGGCGCGAACACCGGGGAGCTGTTTTTT
TRBD1	TRBV5-8	TRBJ2-7	NA	CASSLERDRGYEQYF	TGTGCCAGCAGCCTGGAACGGGACAGGGGGTACGAGCAGTACTTC
TRBD1	TRBV30	TRBJ1-1	NA	CAWLGQGGTEAFF	TGTGCCTGGCTGGGACAGGGCGGCACTGAAGCTTTCTTT
TRBD2	TRBV28	TRBJ2-1	NA	CASRTLAGLYNEQFF	TGTGCCAGCAGAACTCTAGCGGGCCTCTACAATGAGCAGTTCTTC
NA	TRBV4-2	TRBJ2-1	many	CASSQDQEVNEQFF	TGTGCCAGCAGCCAAGATCAGGAGGTCAATGAGCAGTTCTTC
NA	TRBV5-4	TRBJ1-1	NA	CASSLMQGPTMNTEAFF	TGTGCCAGCAGCTTGATGCAGGGCCCGACAATGAACACTGAAGCTTTCTTT
TRBD1	TRBV25-1	TRBJ2-5	NA	CASAQRQGSKGTQYF	TGTGCCAGCGCCCAAAGACAGGGGAGCAAGGGGACCCAGTACTTC
TRBD1	TRBV27	TRBJ2-7	once	CASSLSGTGPYEQYF	TGTGCCAGCAGTTTATCCGGGACAGGGCCCTACGAGCAGTACTTC